What follows are 23 T cell receptor beta chains derived from one specimen sequenced in a study of neoadjuvant nivolumab and ipilimumab in lung cancer. Libraries were prepared by immunoSEQ multiplex PCR; TCRdb keeps only in-frame clonotypes and omits some of them. The sample lists approximately 19,000 clones; more than 75% were seen once. The material was peripheral blood, obtained before neoadjuvant nivolumab, alone or with ipilimumab. The receptors originated from an adult with non-small cell lung cancer.

The chain links TRBV30 to TRBJ1-1; the match to TRBD1 covers 8 bases. Trimming at V came to 8 bases and at J to 0 bases, leaving 5 bases not matched to a gene. Germline V gene lookup returns CDR1 GTSNPN and CDR2 SVGIG (reference sequence). The CDR3 has 13 amino acids. The CDR3 DNA reads TGTGCCCTGACAGGGGACCTGAACACTGAAGCTTTCTTT. It is translated as CALTGDLNTEAFF.

The chain joins TRBV7-9 to TRBJ2-1, with 8 bases fitting TRBD2. Germline values: CDR1 SEHNR, CDR2 FQNEAQ (reference sequence). This CDR3 comprises 17 residues. The V gene end was trimmed by 5 bases and the J gene end by 12 bases; junction bases not matched to a gene: 21. The CDR3 nucleotides read TGTGCCAGCAGCGCCCCGTTTCGGCAGCGGGAGATGAGGGGGCAGTTCTTC. It specifies CASSAPFRQREMRGQFF.

The chain combines TRBV9 with TRBJ2-7; D is uncertain. V lost 4 bases and J lost 2, with 16 bases in between. CDR3 length equals 15 residues. Germline V CDR1 and CDR2: SGDLS, YYNGEE. The CDR3 loop reads CASSPSRAFPYEQYF. The CDR3, as DNA: TGTGCCAGCAGCCCAAGTCGGGCGTTTCCCTACGAGCAGTACTTC.

The CDR3 nucleotides read TGTGCCAGCAGCTTATCAAGGGAGAGGGAGCAGTTCTTC. It is translated as CASSLSREREQFF. This chain uses TRBV7-2 with TRBJ2-1; a weak D match, TRBD2 (5 bases). This CDR3 has 13 residues. V was shortened by 2 bases and J by 10 bases, with 12 bases between the two germline ends. Germline V gives CDR1 SGHTA, CDR2 FQGNSA. The full variable domain, its missing parts supplied by reference TRBV7-2 and TRBJ2-1, is GAGVSQSPSNKVTEKGKDVELRCDPISGHTALYWYRQSLGQGLEFLIYFQGNSAPDKSGLPSDRFSAERTGGSVSTLTIQRTQQEDSAVYLCASSLSREREQFFGPGTRLTVL.

V is TRBV7-3 and J is TRBJ2-7; 9 nucleotides match TRBD2. J lost 1 base, V lost 2 bases, and 3 bases had no gene match. Germline CDR1 is SGHTA and CDR2 is FQGTGA. The CDR3 contains 15 residues. CDR3 amino acids: CASSLEAGGSYEQYF. CDR3 DNA sequence: TGTGCCAGCAGCTTAGAGGCGGGAGGGTCCTACGAGCAGTACTTC.

This chain uses TRBV7-9 with TRBJ1-5; the D gene is possibly TRBD1 (6 bases). Germline CDR1 and CDR2: SEHNR and FQNEAQ (reference sequence). V was trimmed by 5 bases and J by 5 bases, leaving 10 bases between them. The CDR3 spans 13 residues. The CDR3 DNA reads TGTGCCAGCAGCCGACAGGTCGATCAGCCCCAGCATTTT. It codes for CASSRQVDQPQHF.

The table lists this clone with a few counts. V and J are TRBV7-2 and TRBJ1-5; TRBD1 matches 7 bases. Germline V CDR1 and CDR2: SGHTA, FQGNSA. This CDR3 region has 13 residues. V lost 6 bases to trimming and J lost 5 bases; unmatched junction nucleotides: 4. In DNA, the CDR3 is TGTGCCAGCAGGTTTCAGGGGGATCAGCCCCAGCATTTT. Protein: CASRFQGDQPQHF.

This rearrangement joins TRBV7-9 to TRBJ2-7; D unresolved. CDR1 and CDR2 (germline): SEHNR, FQNEAQ (reference sequence). The CDR3 has 14 amino acids. The ends were cut back, 2 bases at V and 4 bases at J, with 12 bases in the middle. CDR3: CASSLISGGYEQYF. As DNA, the CDR3 is TGTGCCAGCAGCTTAATCTCGGGTGGTTACGAGCAGTACTTC.

The J gene is TRBJ2-2, the V gene TRBV25-1; 8 bases align to TRBD2. The germline CDR1 and CDR2 sequences are MGHDK and SYGVNS. The CDR3 spans 14 residues. V shed 4 bases and J 3 bases; nucleotides not matched to a gene: 1. CDR3 sequence: CASSAAGDTGELFF. The CDR3 DNA follows: TGTGCCAGCAGTGCAGCGGGAGACACCGGGGAGCTGTTTTTT.

This chain uses TRBV5-1 with TRBJ2-1; D unclear. Trimming removed 0 bases at V and 0 bases at J, with 7 bases between. Looked up from germline, CDR1 is SGHRS and CDR2 is YFSETQ. The length of the CDR3 is 15 residues. In nucleotides, the CDR3 is TGCGCCAGCAGCTTGGCTGGAAGCTCCTACAATGAGCAGTTCTTC. It specifies CASSLAGSSYNEQFF.

This rearrangement joins TRBV11-2 to TRBJ1-2; TRBD1 agrees at 12 bases. Germline CDR1 and CDR2: SGHAT and FQNNGV. CDR3 length: 16 amino acids. Germline trimming cut 4 bases from V and 0 bases from J; bases unmatched to any gene: 3. The CDR3 loop is CASSSGQGAANYGYTF. CDR3 in DNA: TGTGCCAGCAGCTCGGGACAGGGGGCAGCTAACTATGGCTACACCTTC.

The chain has TRBV5-4 and TRBJ2-7; D is unclear. The CDR3 is 12 amino acids. V was trimmed by 4 bases and J by 4 bases, leaving 9 bases between them. The germline V gene has CDR1 SGHNT and CDR2 YYREEE (reference sequence). The CDR3, as DNA: TGTGCCAGCAGCGCAGCCGGGTACGAGCAGTACTTC. Its translation is CASSAAGYEQYF.

This clone showed up just once. This rearrangement joins TRBV5-1 to TRBJ2-5; possible D gene TRBD2, 5 bases. The ends were cut back, 0 bases at V and 1 base at J, with 7 bases in the middle. This CDR3 region has 14 residues. Germline V gives CDR1 SGHRS, CDR2 YFSETQ. The CDR3 here is CASSLDRGQETQYF. The DNA of the CDR3 is TGCGCCAGCAGCTTGGATCGGGGCCAAGAGACCCAGTACTTC.

The genes are TRBV5-5 and TRBJ2-7; 7 bases line up with TRBD1. The J segment lost 5 bases and the V segment lost 4 bases, leaving 3 bases of the junction unmatched. Germline CDR1 and CDR2: SGHKS and YYEKEE (reference sequence). The CDR3 contains 12 residues. The CDR3 sequence: CASSPGTDEQYF. CDR3 DNA: TGTGCCAGCAGCCCCGGGACAGACGAGCAGTACTTC.

V gene TRBV7-2 combines with J gene TRBJ2-5, with no clear D. V shed 2 bases and J shed 4 bases, with 5 bases lying between them. This CDR3 spans 12 amino acids. Looked up from germline, CDR1 is SGHTA and CDR2 is FQGNSA. The CDR3 reads CASSLLGETQYF. The CDR3 region has the DNA TGTGCCAGCAGCTTATTGGGAGAGACCCAGTACTTC. Full variable domain (missing parts from reference TRBV7-2 and TRBJ2-5): GAGVSQSPSNKVTEKGKDVELRCDPISGHTALYWYRQSLGQGLEFLIYFQGNSAPDKSGLPSDRFSAERTGGSVSTLTIQRTQQEDSAVYLCASSLLGETQYFGPGTRLLVL.

This rearrangement joins TRBV7-2 to TRBJ2-7, with 7 bases lining up with TRBD2. The CDR3 contains 17 residues. Germline V gives CDR1 SGHTA, CDR2 FQGNSA. Trimming took 3 bases from V and 2 from J; bases not matched to a gene: 13. The chain's CDR3 is CASSFTPFGGSAYEQYF. CDR3 nucleotide sequence: TGTGCCAGCAGCTTTACCCCTTTTGGCGGGAGCGCCTACGAGCAGTACTTC.

The chain combines TRBV5-6 with TRBJ2-2; D call uncertain. V lost 2 bases, J lost 4 bases, and 6 bases lay in between. The germline V gene has CDR1 SGHDT and CDR2 YYEEEE. This CDR3 contains 13 residues. The chain's CDR3 is CASSFGRTGELFF. DNA for the CDR3: TGTGCCAGCAGCTTTGGTCGCACCGGGGAGCTGTTTTTT.

The V gene is TRBV7-2, the J gene TRBJ2-7; D gene unclear. This CDR3 is 12 amino acids long. The V end was cut by 5 bases, the J end by 7 bases, with 12 bases between. Germline CDR1 SGHTA, CDR2 FQGNSA. In nucleotides, the CDR3 is TGTGCCAGCAGCGGAGTGGTAGAAGAGCAGTACTTC. It specifies CASSGVVEEQYF. Full variable domain (rest looked up from reference TRBV7-2 and TRBJ2-7): GAGVSQSPSNKVTEKGKDVELRCDPISGHTALYWYRQSLGQGLEFLIYFQGNSAPDKSGLPSDRFSAERTGGSVSTLTIQRTQQEDSAVYLCASSGVVEEQYFGPGTRLTVT.

The rearrangement links TRBV7-9 to TRBJ2-7; 9 positions agree with TRBD1. Per germline, CDR1 SEHNR and CDR2 FQNEAQ (reference sequence). The V segment lost 1 base and the J segment 3 bases; nucleotides outside the gene matches: 1. This CDR3 has 14 amino acids. DNA for the CDR3: TGTGCCAGCAGCTTAGGGGGACAGGGCTACGAGCAGTACTTC. This encodes CASSLGGQGYEQYF.

The chain is built from TRBV6-5 and TRBJ2-2, with D possibly matching TRBD2 (6 bases). Deletions cut 6 bases from V and 0 bases from J, with 11 bases between. Germline V gene lookup returns CDR1 MNHEY and CDR2 SVGAGI. The CDR3 length is 15 residues. The CDR3 protein is CASRRDGANTGELFF. The CDR3 bases are TGTGCCAGCAGGCGGGACGGCGCGAACACCGGGGAGCTGTTTTTT.

The chain uses TRBV5-1 and TRBJ2-7; 9 positions match TRBD1. CDR3 size: 14 residues. Germline lookup yields CDR1 SGHRS and CDR2 YFSETQ. The J segment lost 6 bases and the V segment lost 2 bases, leaving 6 bases of the junction unmatched. DNA of the CDR3: TGCGCCAGCAGCTTCCGAACAGGGGGCACCGAGCAGTACTTC. Its translation is CASSFRTGGTEQYF.

This rearrangement joins TRBV6-5 to TRBJ2-1; D is unresolved. The CDR3 sequence is 13 residues long. V dropped 3 bases and J dropped 7 bases, with 10 bases sitting between them. CDR1 MNHEY and CDR2 SVGAGI come from the germline V gene. For the CDR3, the DNA is TGTGCCAGCAGTTATGGATTGGATAATGAGCAGTTCTTC. Translated, it gives CASSYGLDNEQFF.

The chain uses TRBV19 and TRBJ2-1; D is uncertain. The germline CDR1 and CDR2 sequences are LNHDA and SQIVND (reference sequence). V dropped 5 bases and J dropped 2 bases, with 19 bases sitting between them. The length of the CDR3 is 17 residues. The CDR3 reads CASSVLGSLTAYNEQFF. CDR3 DNA sequence: TGTGCCAGTAGTGTCCTTGGTTCTTTAACTGCCTACAATGAGCAGTTCTTC. The variable domain in full, completed from reference TRBV19 and TRBJ2-1, reads DGGITQSPKYLFRKEGQNVTLSCEQNLNHDAMYWYRQDPGQGLRLIYYSQIVNDFQKGDIAEGYSVSREKKESFPLTVTSAQKNPTAFYLCASSVLGSLTAYNEQFFGPGTRLTVL.